Sequencing of this T cell receptor beta chain was carried out in a study of tumor and adjacent non-tumor tissue in lung cancer. Study-wide points: Normal lung showed higher cumulative top 100 clone frequency than tumor. Significantly higher TCR diversity was found in tumor than normal lung. Shorter survival was associated with higher TCR diversity in tumors.

This CDR3 contains 16 residues. Germline V lookup: CDR1 SGHNT, CDR2 YENEEA. No cell sorting was done before RNA was extracted from the tissue. The normal lung tissue was taken more than 3 cm from the tumor edge. Between August and November 2014, newly diagnosed, chemotherapy-naive lung cancer patients underwent thoracic surgery in China. In the case of this clonotype: Its cognate antigen is unknown. The junction shows a germline mismatch at one end, possibly a read error.

TCRbeta libraries were built with three rounds of nested PCR, modified from ARM-PCR. TCRdb independently ran MiXCR on the multiplex PCR reads; one entry per CDR3 protein. Here the sample spans around 76,000 distinct CDR3 sequences, 76% being singletons. This clonotype originated in a man between 65 and 80 years old with non-small cell lung cancer. V usage is TRBV11-3 and J usage is TRBJ1-1; D gene ambiguous. The sequencing input was distant non-tumor lung tissue. CDR3: CASSLRNRTLNNEALF. The DNA of the CDR3 is TGTGCCAGCAGCTTACGGAACAGAACCCTGAACAATGAAGCTCTCTTT.